The 8 T cell receptor beta chains below were found in one sample sequenced in a study of T-cell memory formation after mild COVID-19. TCRdb re-called the 5' RACE reads through MiXCR, storing one row per CDR3 protein. The repertoire has fewer than 600,000 distinct CDR3 sequences, roughly 22% of them found once; the top ten carry 8.4%. The sample consisted of PBMCs or a T cell subset sorted from them (not recorded which). Source of these receptors: an adult woman who had mild COVID-19 (a few samples of this study predate the infection). Cell type and time point are not known.

The chain couples TRBV7-3 to TRBJ2-2; D unresolved. The V and J ends lost 2 bases and 3 bases respectively, with 10 bases between them. CDR1 SGHTA and CDR2 FQGTGA come from the germline V gene. This CDR3 region has 15 residues. The CDR3, as DNA: TGTGCCAGCAGCTTAGAACGTGGACACACCGGGGAGCTGTTTTTT. The encoded protein is CASSLERGHTGELFF.

As for this clonotype: Germline is not matched at one junction end, which may reflect a read error. The CDR3 DNA reads as TGTACCAGCAGTTTTGAGGCGGGGGGTAGCTCTGGGGCCAACGTCCTGACTTTC. The encoded protein is CTSSFEAGGSSGANVLTF. V gene TRBV12-3 or TRBV12-4 combines with J gene TRBJ2-6, with 8 bases matching TRBD2. The CDR3 is 18 amino acids.

This clonotype came up a few times. The chain recombines TRBV6-1 with TRBJ2-1; 10 bases match TRBD2. The CDR3 consists of 17 residues. CDR1 and CDR2 (germline): MNHNS, SASEGT. V dropped 0 bases and J dropped 10; count of bases not matched to a gene: 12. CDR3: CASSEAVGAGGRKEQFF. The CDR3 DNA reads TGTGCCAGCAGTGAAGCTGTAGGAGCGGGGGGGCGAAAGGAGCAGTTCTTC.

This clonotype was counted a few times. The J gene is TRBJ1-5, the V gene TRBV7-6; D is uncertain. V lost 2 bases, J lost 6 bases, and 17 bases lay in between. This CDR3 has 16 residues. Germline CDR1 SGHVS, CDR2 FNYEAQ. The CDR3 nucleotides are TGTGCCAGCAGCTTATTCCAAGGGTCCTTTGGTCAGCCCCAGCATTTT. Its translation is CASSLFQGSFGQPQHF.

The chain recombines TRBV29-1 with TRBJ2-3; 16 nucleotides agree with TRBD2. From germline, CDR1 is SQVTM and CDR2 ANQGSEA. This CDR3 comprises 15 residues. V dropped 7 bases and J dropped 5; count of bases not matched to a gene: 6. CDR3 protein: CSAGTSGRAEDTQYF. DNA for the CDR3: TGCAGCGCTGGGACTAGCGGGAGGGCCGAAGATACGCAGTATTTT.

This sequence joins TRBV11-2 and TRBJ2-1, with 11 bases matching TRBD2. Germline-derived CDR1 and CDR2 are SGHAT and FQNNGV. Unmatched junction bases numbered 10, after V lost 5 bases and J lost 4 bases. The length of the CDR3 is 17 residues. CDR3: CASSLEPGLAEYNEQFF. DNA of the CDR3: TGTGCCAGCAGCCTGGAACCGGGACTAGCGGAGTACAATGAGCAGTTCTTC.

This clonotype has more than one count but fewer than ten. The chain uses TRBV18 and TRBJ2-1; TRBD1 agrees at 11 bases. CDR3 length: 18 amino acids. V was pared by 0 bases and J by 5 bases, with 9 bases of the junction left unmatched. CDR1 KGHSH and CDR2 LQKENI come from the germline V gene. CDR3 in amino acids: CASSPPGTGGPLNNEQFF. CDR3 nucleotides: TGTGCCAGCTCACCACCGGGGACAGGGGGTCCCCTTAACAATGAGCAGTTCTTC.

This clonotype was seen repeatedly, ten times or more. V gene TRBV20-1 combines with J gene TRBJ2-1; D possibly matches TRBD1 or TRBD2 (6 bases each). The CDR3 contains 13 residues. Trimming took off 3 bases at V and 5 bases at J, with 11 bases between the two ends. The germline CDR1 and CDR2 sequences are DFQATT and SNEGSKA (reference sequence). The CDR3 loop reads CSASGGANNEQFF. DNA for the CDR3: TGCAGTGCTAGCGGGGGCGCAAACAATGAGCAGTTCTTC.